This TCR beta chain stems from a study of early T cells in non-severe SARS-CoV-2 infection. Study-wide context: Chains from this unsorted whole-blood bulk RNA could not be paired.

CDR1 and CDR2 from the germline V gene are SGHNT and YENEEA. The ends were cut back, 5 bases at V and 10 bases at J, with 19 bases in the middle. The CDR3 extends over 14 amino acids. Individual cDNA molecules carried attached unique molecular identifiers. A single record per CDR3 protein comes from TCRdb applying MiXCR to the 5' RACE reads. The sample contains approximately 77,000 distinct CDR3 sequences, roughly a sixth of which appear only once. The rearrangement links TRBV11-3 to TRBJ2-3, with D hard to call. The origin of this receptor is an adult who was a healthcare worker with PCR-confirmed SARS-CoV-2 infection or an uninfected control (not recorded which). What was sequenced was whole blood. Here the CDR3 reads CASSPRAQALPQYF. DNA for the CDR3: TGTGCCAGCAGCCCTCGGGCGCAGGCGCTACCGCAGTATTTT.